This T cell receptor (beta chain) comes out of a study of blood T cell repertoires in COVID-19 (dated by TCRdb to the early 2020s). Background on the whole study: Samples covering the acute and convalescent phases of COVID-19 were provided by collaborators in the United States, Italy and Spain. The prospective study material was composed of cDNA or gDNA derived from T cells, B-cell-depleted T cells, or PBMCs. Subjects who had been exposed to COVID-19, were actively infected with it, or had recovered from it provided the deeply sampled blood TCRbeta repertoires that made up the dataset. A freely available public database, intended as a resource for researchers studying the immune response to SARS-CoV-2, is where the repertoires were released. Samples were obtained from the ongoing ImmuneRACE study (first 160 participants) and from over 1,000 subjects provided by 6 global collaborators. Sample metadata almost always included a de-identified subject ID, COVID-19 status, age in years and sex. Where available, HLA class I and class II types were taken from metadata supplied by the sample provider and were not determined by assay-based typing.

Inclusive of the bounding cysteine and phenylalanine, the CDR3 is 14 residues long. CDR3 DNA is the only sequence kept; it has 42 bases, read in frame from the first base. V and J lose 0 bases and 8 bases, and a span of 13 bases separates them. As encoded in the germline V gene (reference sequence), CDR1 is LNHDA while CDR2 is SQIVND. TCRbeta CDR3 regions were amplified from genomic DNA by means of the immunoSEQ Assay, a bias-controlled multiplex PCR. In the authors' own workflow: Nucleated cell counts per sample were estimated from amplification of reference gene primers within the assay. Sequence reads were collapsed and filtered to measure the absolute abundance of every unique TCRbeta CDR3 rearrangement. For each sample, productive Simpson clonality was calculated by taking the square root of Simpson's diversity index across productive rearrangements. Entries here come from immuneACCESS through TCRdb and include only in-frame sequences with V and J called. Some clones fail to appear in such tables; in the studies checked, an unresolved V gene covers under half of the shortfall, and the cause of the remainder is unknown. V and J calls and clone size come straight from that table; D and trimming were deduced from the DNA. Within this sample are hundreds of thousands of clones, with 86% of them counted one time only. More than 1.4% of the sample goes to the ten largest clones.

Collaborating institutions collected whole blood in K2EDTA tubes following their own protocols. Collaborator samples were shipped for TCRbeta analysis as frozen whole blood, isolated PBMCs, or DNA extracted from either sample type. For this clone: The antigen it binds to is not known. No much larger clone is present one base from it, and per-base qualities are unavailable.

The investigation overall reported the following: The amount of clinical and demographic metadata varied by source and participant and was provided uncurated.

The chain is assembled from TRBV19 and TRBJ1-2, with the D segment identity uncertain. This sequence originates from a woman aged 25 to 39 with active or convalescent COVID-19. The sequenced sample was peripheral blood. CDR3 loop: CASSIDLARSGYTF. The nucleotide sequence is TGTGCCAGTAGTATAGATCTCGCCAGGTCCGGCTACACCTTC.